This T cell receptor beta chain appears in the sequencing data of a study of T cell changes during pregnancy in multiple sclerosis. The germline V and J ends were trimmed by 1 base and 4 bases, with 2 bases remaining between them. The CDR3 runs to 11 residues. CDR1 and CDR2 from the germline V gene are DFQATT and SNEGSKA (reference sequence). The assay was immunoSEQ multiplex PCR, and TCRdb's table has in-frame clones only and misses some. Here the sample spans 35,000 to 40,000 clones, 85% to 95% being singletons. This material consisted of CD4+ T cells from peripheral blood mononuclear cells, taken in the second trimester of pregnancy. The TCR was taken from a female donor with multiple sclerosis, enrolled in a pregnancy study. This chain joins TRBV20-1 and TRBJ2-1, with D hard to call. CDR3 in amino acids: CSARAYNEQFF. The CDR3 nucleotides are TGCAGTGCTAGAGCGTACAATGAGCAGTTCTTC.